This paragraph reports one TCR beta chain. Antigen specificity is unknown. Through a sample-barcoded 5' primer and a J-beta primer mix, a second PCR was run for roughly 7 to 12 cycles. TCRdb re-called the 5' RACE reads through MiXCR, storing one row per CDR3 protein. The sample has around 1.5 million distinct CDR3 sequences; about 43% are singletons. The entry originates in a study of blood T cells in healthy people across ages. Study observations and caveats: Aged donors had fewer naive CD4+ cells and lower diversity than long-lived donors.

The CDR3 contains 18 residues. The germline gives CDR1 MNHNS, CDR2 SASEGT. V was pared by 3 bases and J by 5 bases, with 13 bases of the junction left unmatched. The chain recombines TRBV6-1 with TRBJ2-1, with 10 bases that match TRBD1. The sample was blood. The clonotype was recovered from a woman aged 18-30 years in good health. CDR3: CASSDPDPWTGGNNEQFF. DNA for the CDR3: TGTGCCAGCAGTGACCCCGACCCTTGGACAGGGGGAAACAATGAGCAGTTCTTC.